These 6 T cell receptor beta chains share one sample of origin, sequenced in a study of blood T cell repertoires in COVID-19. Generated by immunoSEQ multiplex PCR, the TCRdb table keeps only in-frame clones and is missing some. The data show more than 150,000 clones, with about four fifths seen just once and roughly 12% held by the top ten. Material for sequencing was peripheral blood. The receptors come from a woman over 75 with COVID-19, enrolled during active disease.

The V gene is TRBV10-2, the J gene TRBJ2-7, with 10 bases that match TRBD2. Trimming took 8 bases from V and 6 from J; bases not matched to a gene: 10. Germline CDR1 and CDR2: WSHSY and SAAADI. This CDR3 is built from 14 residues. The CDR3 DNA reads as TGCGCCAGCCGACCGAGCGGGGGGGCCTCCGAGCAGTACTTC. Its protein is CASRPSGGASEQYF.

The V gene is TRBV5-4, the J gene TRBJ2-2; a weak D match, TRBD1 (5 bases). The germline gives CDR1 SGHNT, CDR2 YYREEE (reference sequence). CDR3 size: 15 residues. V gave up 0 bases and J gave up 2 bases, with 8 bases separating them. CDR3 in amino acids: CASSLAQANTGELFF. In DNA form, the CDR3 reads TGTGCCAGCAGCTTGGCACAGGCAAACACCGGGGAGCTGTTTTTT.

The rearrangement uses TRBV7-2 and TRBJ2-1; the match to TRBD2 covers 9 bases. Unmatched junction bases numbered 11, after V lost 4 bases and J lost 4 bases. CDR3 length: 17 amino acids. Germline V gene sequence: CDR1 SGHTA, CDR2 FQGNSA. For the CDR3, the DNA is TGTGCCAGCAGCTCACCACCGGGACTAGCCTATTACAATGAGCAGTTCTTC. It translates to CASSSPPGLAYYNEQFF.

This clone showed up just a few times. The rearrangement joins TRBV18 to TRBJ1-2; D unclear. V lost 2 bases and J lost 1, with 8 bases in between. The CDR3 totals 14 residues. Germline V gives CDR1 KGHSH, CDR2 LQKENI. CDR3 residues: CASSPGLDNYGYTF. The CDR3 region has the DNA TGTGCCAGCTCACCAGGGCTCGATAACTATGGCTACACCTTC.

V gene TRBV28 combines with J gene TRBJ2-3; maybe TRBD1 (5 bases). Germline V gene sequence: CDR1 MDHEN, CDR2 SYDVKM. V was trimmed by 3 bases and J by 6 bases, leaving 10 bases between them. The CDR3 has 13 amino acids. The chain's CDR3 is CASSLVGADTQYF. As DNA, the CDR3 is TGTGCCAGCAGTTTGGTAGGGGCGGATACGCAGTATTTT. The full variable domain, completed using reference TRBV28 and TRBJ2-3, is DVKVTQSSRYLVKRTGEKVFLECVQDMDHENMFWYRQDPGLGLRLIYFSYDVKMKEKGDIPEGYSVSREKKERFSLILESASTNQTSMYLCASSLVGADTQYFGPGTRLTVL.

The chain joins TRBV27 to TRBJ1-2; 9 positions agree with TRBD1. CDR3 length equals 16 residues. Germline V gives CDR1 MNHEY, CDR2 SMNVEV (reference sequence). V lost 5 bases to trimming and J lost 4 bases; unmatched junction nucleotides: 11. Here the CDR3 reads CASSKSGQGFRYGYTF. The DNA of the CDR3 is TGTGCCAGCAGTAAATCGGGACAGGGCTTTCGCTATGGCTACACCTTC.